This is a list of T cell receptor beta chains from one sample in a study of blood T cell repertoires in COVID-19. The data were produced by immunoSEQ multiplex PCR, yet TCRdb's version contains in-frame clones alone and is incomplete. The table includes about 360,000 clones, more than 70% detected once. The sample taken for sequencing was peripheral blood. The origin of the receptors is a man aged 25 to 45 with active or convalescent COVID-19. Both conserved end residues are part of each CDR3. The order of the fields is CDR3 DNA, CDR3 protein, J gene, clone size, D gene, V gene. The D gene is left open where the match is weak. Not all rows give a size; the values are once, few, many and, for expanded clones, a class.

TGTGCCTGGACCCGGCTCGGGGGGGACAACTATGGCTACACCTTC,CAWTRLGGDNYGYTF,TRBJ1-2,.,.,TRBV30
TGTGCCAGCAGCTTAGAAAGCGGGGGGGCCGCAGAGACCCAGTACTTC,CASSLESGGAAETQYF,TRBJ2-5,.,TRBD2,TRBV7-2
TGCGCCAGCAGCAATTGGACAGGGGTGAACACTGAAGCTTTCTTT,CASSNWTGVNTEAFF,TRBJ1-1,.,TRBD1,TRBV5-1
TGCGCCAGCAGCCTTGGAGGTCAGAACTATGGCTACACCTTC,CASSLGGQNYGYTF,TRBJ1-2,once,.,TRBV5-1
TGCAGCGCTACGACAGGAGTTATGAACACTGAAGCTTTCTTT,CSATTGVMNTEAFF,TRBJ1-1,.,.,TRBV29-1
TGTGCCAGCGGCCTGGGGGCCTATCAGCCCCAGCATTTT,CASGLGAYQPQHF,TRBJ1-5,few,.,TRBV6-2/TRBV6-3
TGTGCCAGTAGTTCAGACAGGACTAGCTCCTACGAGCAGTACTTC,CASSSDRTSSYEQYF,TRBJ2-7,.,.,TRBV19
TGTGCCAGCAGCTTCGGACAGGGAAATGAGCAGTTCTTC,CASSFGQGNEQFF,TRBJ2-1,.,TRBD1,TRBV2
TGCAGTGCTAGGGGAGGATTAGAAGCTTTCTTT,CSARGGLEAFF,TRBJ1-1,.,.,TRBV20-1
TGTGCCACCAGCCCACGGACAAATTTCTACGAGCAGTACTTC,CATSPRTNFYEQYF,TRBJ2-7,.,.,TRBV15
TGTGCCAGCTCCCGGGGGGATGTTAACACCGGGGAGCTGTTTTTT,CASSRGDVNTGELFF,TRBJ2-2,.,TRBD2,TRBV14
TGTGCCAGCAGCGAGACGGGGGTAACCTACGAGCAGTACTTC,CASSETGVTYEQYF,TRBJ2-7,.,.,TRBV13
TGTGCCAGCAGTTTATCAGGCACTGAAGCTTTCTTT,CASSLSGTEAFF,TRBJ1-1,once,.,TRBV12-3/TRBV12-4
TGTGCCAGCCGGGACAGGGATCAGCCCCAGCATTTT,CASRDRDQPQHF,TRBJ1-5,.,TRBD1,TRBV19
TGTGCCTTCCTAGGACAGGGGGCCACAGATACGCAGTATTTT,CAFLGQGATDTQYF,TRBJ2-3,.,TRBD1,TRBV30
TGTGCCACCAGTGGTTCAGGGACCTACGAGCAGTACTTC,CATSGSGTYEQYF,TRBJ2-7,.,.,TRBV24-1
TGTGCCAGCAGTGCCCTCATTTCCGGGACAGGGGGGAACATTCAGTACTTC,CASSALISGTGGNIQYF,TRBJ2-4,.,TRBD1,TRBV2
TGTGCCAGCAGCGTACCGAGCGGGGGGCCGCCCACAGATACGCAGTATTTT,CASSVPSGGPPTDTQYF,TRBJ2-3,once,TRBD2,TRBV9
TGTGCCAGTAGTATAGGAGCCCACTCCTATAATTCACCCCTCCACTTT,CASSIGAHSYNSPLHF,TRBJ1-6,.,.,TRBV19
TGTGCCAGCAGCGTAGGAAGCGGGCCCCCTCAAGAGACCCAGTACTTC,CASSVGSGPPQETQYF,TRBJ2-5,.,.,TRBV9
TGTGCCATTTCGACCCCGACAGGTTCCCGCGAGCAGTACTTC,CAISTPTGSREQYF,TRBJ2-7,.,.,TRBV10-3
TGTGCCAGCTCACGATTAACAGGGGGCTCCTACAATGAGCAGTTCTTC,CASSRLTGGSYNEQFF,TRBJ2-1,.,TRBD1,TRBV18
TGTGCCAGCAGCTTACGACTAGCGGGAATGAATGAGCAGTTCTTC,CASSLRLAGMNEQFF,TRBJ2-1,.,TRBD2,TRBV9
TGTGCCAGTAGTCCGGGGGGGGAGCTGTTTTTT,CASSPGGELFF,TRBJ2-2,few,.,TRBV19
TGTGCCAGCAGCCTCCCGGGACAGGGTGTGTATGAGCAGTTCTTC,CASSLPGQGVYEQFF,TRBJ2-1,.,TRBD1,TRBV28
TGTGCCAGCAGACCCGGGACTACCAACACCGGGGAGCTGTTTTTT,CASRPGTTNTGELFF,TRBJ2-2,.,TRBD2,TRBV6-5
TGTGCCAGCAGCGGGGGAGGGGGGCTGAACACAGATACGCAGTATTTT,CASSGGGGLNTDTQYF,TRBJ2-3,.,.,TRBV9
TGTGCCAGCAGGGACAGGGATGGGGAGCTGTTTTTT,CASRDRDGELFF,TRBJ2-2,.,TRBD1,TRBV7-9
TGTGCCAGCAGCCTCGGACAGGGCGGCTACGAGCAGTACTTC,CASSLGQGGYEQYF,TRBJ2-7,once,TRBD1,TRBV7-7
TGTGCCAGCACCGGACAGGGGACGGAAGCTTTCTTT,CASTGQGTEAFF,TRBJ1-1,.,TRBD1,TRBV28
TGTGCCTCCGAACCGCAGGGGAACACTGAAGCTTTCTTT,CASEPQGNTEAFF,TRBJ1-1,few,.,TRBV10-3
TGTGCCAGCAGCATAGGGGGAACCTACGAGCAGTACTTC,CASSIGGTYEQYF,TRBJ2-7,.,.,TRBV5-5
TGTGCCATTCTCCGACCGGGACAGGGTGGGAACACTGAAGCTTTCTTT,CAILRPGQGGNTEAFF,TRBJ1-1,.,TRBD1,TRBV28
TGTGCCAGCAGCTTAAGGCAGGCAGAAGCTTTCTTT,CASSLRQAEAFF,TRBJ1-1,.,.,TRBV13
TGTGCCAGCAGCTGTGTTATCCGGGACTGTTTCAATCAGCCCCAGCATTTT,CASSCVIRDCFNQPQHF,TRBJ1-5,.,.,TRBV7-3
TGCTCCTTTAGCTCCTACAATGAGCAGTTCTTC,CSFSSYNEQFF,TRBJ2-1,.,.,TRBV29-1
TGTGCCAGCAGCTTAAACGGGGTAAAAGAGACCCAGTACTTC,CASSLNGVKETQYF,TRBJ2-5,.,.,TRBV7-3
TGTGCCAGCAGCCGGGGACAGGGTTATGGCTACACCTTC,CASSRGQGYGYTF,TRBJ1-2,.,TRBD1,TRBV5-8
TGTGCCTGGAGTCAGGGGGGTTATGGTTCACCCCTCCACTTT,CAWSQGGYGSPLHF,TRBJ1-6,few,TRBD1,TRBV30
TGTGCCAGCAGTGGAGGGACAGCCACTAATGAAAAACTGTTTTTT,CASSGGTATNEKLFF,TRBJ1-4,.,TRBD1,TRBV28
TGTGCCAGCAGCTTGGCCAGGGAACTTCTCTCCTACGAGCAGTACTTC,CASSLARELLSYEQYF,TRBJ2-7,.,.,TRBV5-8
TGTGCCAGCTCACCCCCGGGACAGACAAGACAGCCCCAGCATTTT,CASSPPGQTRQPQHF,TRBJ1-5,.,TRBD1,TRBV18
TGTGCCAGCAGTTACCTAGCGGGCTACACCTTC,CASSYLAGYTF,TRBJ1-2,.,.,TRBV6-2/TRBV6-3
TGTGCCTGGAGGGCCAGTCCCAATCAGCCCCAGCATTTT,CAWRASPNQPQHF,TRBJ1-5,.,.,TRBV30